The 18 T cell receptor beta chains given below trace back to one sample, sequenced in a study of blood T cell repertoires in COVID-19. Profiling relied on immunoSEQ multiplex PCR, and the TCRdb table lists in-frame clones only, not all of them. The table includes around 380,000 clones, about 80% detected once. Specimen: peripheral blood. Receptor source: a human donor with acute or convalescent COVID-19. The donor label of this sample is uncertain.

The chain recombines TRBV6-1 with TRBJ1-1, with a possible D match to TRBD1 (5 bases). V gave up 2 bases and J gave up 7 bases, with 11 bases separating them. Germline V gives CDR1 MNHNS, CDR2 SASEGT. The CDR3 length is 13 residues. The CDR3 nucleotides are TGTGCCAGCAGTGAAATAGGGGCCAGTGAAGCTTTCTTT. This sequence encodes CASSEIGASEAFF.

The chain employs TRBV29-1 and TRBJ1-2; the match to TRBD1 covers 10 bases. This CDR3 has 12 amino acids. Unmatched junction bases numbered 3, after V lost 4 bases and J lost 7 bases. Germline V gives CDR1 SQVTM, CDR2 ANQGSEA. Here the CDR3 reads CSVGQGASGYTF. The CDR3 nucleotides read TGCAGCGTTGGACAGGGGGCGAGTGGCTACACCTTC.

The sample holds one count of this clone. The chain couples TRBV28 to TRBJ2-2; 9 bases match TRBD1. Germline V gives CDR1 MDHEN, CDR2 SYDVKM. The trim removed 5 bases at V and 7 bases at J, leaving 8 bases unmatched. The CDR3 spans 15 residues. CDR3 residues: CASSAPGQGSGELFF. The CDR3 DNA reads TGTGCCAGCAGTGCACCGGGACAGGGCAGCGGGGAGCTGTTTTTT.

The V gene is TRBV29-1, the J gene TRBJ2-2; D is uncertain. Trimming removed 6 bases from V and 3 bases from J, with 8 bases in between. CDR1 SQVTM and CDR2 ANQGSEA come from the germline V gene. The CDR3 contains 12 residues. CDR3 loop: CSVRVYTGELFF. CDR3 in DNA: TGCAGCGTCCGGGTCTACACCGGGGAGCTGTTTTTT.

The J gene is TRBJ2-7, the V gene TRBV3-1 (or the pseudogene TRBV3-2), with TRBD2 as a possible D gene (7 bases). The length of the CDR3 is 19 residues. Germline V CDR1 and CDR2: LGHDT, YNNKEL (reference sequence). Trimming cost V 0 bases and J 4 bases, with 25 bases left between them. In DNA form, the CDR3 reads TGTGCCAGCAGCCAAGATCCCCGAGGCGGGGGCGGATCTAGGTACGAGCAGTACTTC. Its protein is CASSQDPRGGGGSRYEQYF.

CDR3 in DNA: TGTGCCTGGAGTGTGGGGGGAAGGACCGAAGCTTTCTTT. The encoded protein is CAWSVGGRTEAFF. The V and J genes are TRBV30 and TRBJ1-1; possible D gene TRBD1, 5 bases. Germline V gives CDR1 GTSNPN, CDR2 SVGIG (reference sequence). CDR3 length: 13 amino acids. V lost 0 bases and J lost 8, with 13 bases in between.

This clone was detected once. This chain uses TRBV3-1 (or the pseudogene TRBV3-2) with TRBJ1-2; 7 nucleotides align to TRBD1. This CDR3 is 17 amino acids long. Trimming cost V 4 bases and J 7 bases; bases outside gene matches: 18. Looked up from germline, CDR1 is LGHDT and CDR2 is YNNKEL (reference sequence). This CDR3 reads CASSLDRVTRRWGGYTF. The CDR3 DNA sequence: TGTGCCAGCAGCCTAGACAGGGTAACCCGCCGGTGGGGTGGCTACACCTTC.

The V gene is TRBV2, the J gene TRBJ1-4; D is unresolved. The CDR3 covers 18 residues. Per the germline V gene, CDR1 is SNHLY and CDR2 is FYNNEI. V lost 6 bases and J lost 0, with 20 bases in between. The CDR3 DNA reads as TGTGCCAGCAGCCCCGGGGTTTGGTTTCGGGCAACTAATGAAAAACTGTTTTTT. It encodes CASSPGVWFRATNEKLFF.

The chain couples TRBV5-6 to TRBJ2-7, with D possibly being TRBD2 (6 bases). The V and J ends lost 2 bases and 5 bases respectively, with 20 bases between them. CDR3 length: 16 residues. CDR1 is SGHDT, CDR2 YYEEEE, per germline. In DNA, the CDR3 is TGTGCCAGCAGCTTCGGGAGAACGGGCGTGTACCACGAGCAGTACTTC. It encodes CASSFGRTGVYHEQYF.

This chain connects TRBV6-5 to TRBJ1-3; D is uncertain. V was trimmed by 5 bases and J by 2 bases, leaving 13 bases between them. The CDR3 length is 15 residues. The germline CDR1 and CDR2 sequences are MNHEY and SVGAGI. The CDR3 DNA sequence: TGTGCCAGCAGTCAAACTTGGGGAGCTGGAAACACCATATATTTT. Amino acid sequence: CASSQTWGAGNTIYF.

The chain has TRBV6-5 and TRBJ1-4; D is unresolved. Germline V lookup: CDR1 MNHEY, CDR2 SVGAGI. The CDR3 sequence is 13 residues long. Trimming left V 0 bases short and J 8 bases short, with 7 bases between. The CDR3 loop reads CASSYSYMEKLFF. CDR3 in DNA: TGTGCCAGCAGTTACTCGTACATGGAAAAACTGTTTTTT.

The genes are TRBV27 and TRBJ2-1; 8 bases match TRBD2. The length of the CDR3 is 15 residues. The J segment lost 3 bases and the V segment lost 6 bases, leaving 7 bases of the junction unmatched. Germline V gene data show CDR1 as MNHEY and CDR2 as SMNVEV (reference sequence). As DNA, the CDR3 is TGTGCCAGCAGGCTCAGCGGGAGTAGCTACAATGAGCAGTTCTTC. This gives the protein CASRLSGSSYNEQFF.

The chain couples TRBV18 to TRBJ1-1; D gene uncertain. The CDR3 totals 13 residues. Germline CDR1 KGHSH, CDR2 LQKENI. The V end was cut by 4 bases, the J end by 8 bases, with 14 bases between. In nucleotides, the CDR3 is TGTGCCAGCTCACTGGTTCCCGCGCACGAAGCTTTCTTT. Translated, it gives CASSLVPAHEAFF.

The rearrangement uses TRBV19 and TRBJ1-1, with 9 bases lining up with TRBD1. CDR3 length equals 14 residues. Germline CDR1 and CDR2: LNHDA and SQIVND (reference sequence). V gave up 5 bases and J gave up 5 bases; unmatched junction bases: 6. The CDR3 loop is CASSSDRGRTEAFF. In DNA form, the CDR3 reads TGTGCCAGTAGTTCGGACAGGGGAAGGACTGAAGCTTTCTTT.

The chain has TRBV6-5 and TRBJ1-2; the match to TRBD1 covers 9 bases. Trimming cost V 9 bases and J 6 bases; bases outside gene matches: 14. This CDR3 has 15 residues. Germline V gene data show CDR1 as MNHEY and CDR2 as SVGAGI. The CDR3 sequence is CASFTRDRVPNGYTF. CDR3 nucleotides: TGTGCCAGTTTTACCCGGGACAGGGTTCCCAATGGCTACACCTTC.

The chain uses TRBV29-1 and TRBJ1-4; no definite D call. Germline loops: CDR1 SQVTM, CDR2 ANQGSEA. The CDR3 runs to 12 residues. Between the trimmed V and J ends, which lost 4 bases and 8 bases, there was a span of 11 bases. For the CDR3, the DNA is TGCAGCGTTGGAGAAGGGAGGGAAAAACTGTTTTTT. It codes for CSVGEGREKLFF.

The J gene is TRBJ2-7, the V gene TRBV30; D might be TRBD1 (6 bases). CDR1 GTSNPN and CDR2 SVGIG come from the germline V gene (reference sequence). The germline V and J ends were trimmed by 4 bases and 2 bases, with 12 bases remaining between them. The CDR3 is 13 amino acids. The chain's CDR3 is CAWKRDRPYEQYF. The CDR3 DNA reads TGTGCCTGGAAACGAGACAGGCCCTACGAGCAGTACTTC.

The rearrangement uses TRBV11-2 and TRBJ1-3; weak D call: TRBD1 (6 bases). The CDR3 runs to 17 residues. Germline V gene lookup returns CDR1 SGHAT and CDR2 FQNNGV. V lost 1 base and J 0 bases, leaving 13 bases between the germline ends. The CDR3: CASSLAGQTYSGNTIYF. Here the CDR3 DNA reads TGTGCCAGCAGCTTAGCTGGACAGACTTACTCTGGAAACACCATATATTTT.